These 21 T cell receptor delta chains were sequenced from one sample in a study of gamma-delta T cells after stem cell transplantation. TCRdb fed the RT-PCR reads to CATT. The sample includes 2,000 to 3,000 delta-chain clones, 3% to 3.5% of them seen just once. The sample was gamma-delta T cells. Every receptor here comes from a human donor. It is not recorded whose cells these are; they may come from a transplant donor.

This clone was seen a few times. The CDR3 spells CALGRNWGTEHYTDKLIF. As DNA, the CDR3 is TGTGCTCTTGGGAGAAACTGGGGGACCGAGCACTACACCGATAAACTCATCTTT. This chain connects TRDV1 to TRDJ1; 9 bases line up with TRDD3. Trimming took 5 bases from V and 0 from J; bases not matched to a gene: 13. Germline V CDR1 and CDR2: TSWWSYY, QGS. The CDR3 is 18 residues long.

A few counts support this clone. The protein recorded in TCRdb matches a much larger clone and deviates from this DNA's translation at residue 15, suggesting a read error; the protein here is obtained by translating the DNA. V usage is TRDV2 and J usage is TRDJ1; no clear D. In germline, CDR1 is GEAIGNYY, CDR2 EKD. The CDR3 covers 17 residues. The CDR3 region has the DNA TGTGCCTGTGACACGGTTGGGAGAGGAAGGGACACCGATAAATTCATCTTT. Translation: CACDTVGRGRDTDKFIF.

Within the sample, this clone is hyperexpanded (1% or more). The same CDR3 can be traced to other DNA sequences in this sample. This chain uses TRDV2 with TRDJ3; TRDD3 agrees at 8 bases. Germline CDR1 reads GEAIGNYY; CDR2 reads EKD. V shed 1 base, J shed 0 bases, and the junction held 19 bases outside the gene matches. CDR3 length: 23 amino acids. The DNA of the CDR3 is TGTGCCTGTGACACGATACCCGTACTGGGGGGTCTACCAGACTCCTGGGACACCCGACAGATGTTTTTC. Encoded protein: CACDTIPVLGGLPDSWDTRQMFF.

Points on this clone: Within the sample, other DNA sequences also encode this same CDR3. The chain combines TRDV2 with TRDJ1, with 13 bases fitting TRDD3. The junction had 6 bases not matched to a gene; V was cut back by 3 bases and J by 0 bases. This CDR3 spans 17 amino acids. In germline, CDR1 is GEAIGNYY, CDR2 EKD. As DNA, the CDR3 is TGTGCCTGTGACCCTTTACTGGGGGATACGGACACCGATAAACTCATCTTT. It is translated as CACDPLLGDTDTDKLIF.

This clone was picked up a small number of times. TCRdb pairs this DNA with a much larger clone's protein that differs at residue 14, likely a read error; the protein shown was translated from the DNA. The chain joins TRDV2 to TRDJ1; TRDD3 agrees at 13 bases. This CDR3 comprises 18 residues. CDR1 GEAIGNYY and CDR2 EKD come from the germline V gene. Trimming took 3 bases from V and 6 from J; bases not matched to a gene: 15. CDR3 region: CACDPLLGDTGGTNKLIF. The CDR3 DNA reads as TGTGCCTGTGACCCGTTACTGGGGGATACGGGGGGAACCAATAAACTCATCTTT.

By proportion, this clone is medium-sized. The V call is TRDV2, the J call TRDJ1; 13 bases match TRDD3. CDR1 and CDR2 (germline): GEAIGNYY, EKD. V trimming: 1 base; J trimming: 0 bases; junction bases outside the gene matches: 7. The length of the CDR3 is 18 residues. CDR3 nucleotide sequence: TGTGCCTGTGACACGATACTGGGGGATACGTCGTACACCGATAAACTCATCTTT. Residues: CACDTILGDTSYTDKLIF.

Note on this clone: Since a far larger clone is one base different, this is likely a read error. The gene calls are TRDV2 and TRDJ1, with 12 bases identical to TRDD3. Germline assignment: CDR1 GEAIGNYY and CDR2 EKD. This CDR3 is 21 amino acids long. V shed 2 bases, J shed 3 bases, and the junction held 21 bases outside the gene matches. CDR3 sequence: CACDKLRGTRLLGDTPDKLIF. The CDR3 bases are TGTGCCTGTGACAAGTTGAGGGGGACCAGACTACTGGGGGATACCCCCGATAAACTCATCTTT.

As for this clone: This sample includes further DNA sequences coding for the same CDR3. The chain combines TRDV2 with TRDJ1; 12 bases match TRDD3. Germline V CDR1 and CDR2: GEAIGNYY, EKD. The CDR3 sequence is 17 residues long. Unmatched junction bases numbered 7, after V lost 0 bases and J lost 3 bases. The CDR3 here is CACDTLRLGDTPDKLIF. The CDR3 nucleotides read TGTGCCTGTGACACCCTTCGGCTGGGGGATACGCCCGATAAACTCATCTTT.

This clone is medium-sized by share. The rearrangement joins TRDV2 to TRDJ1; D is unclear. V was trimmed by 0 bases and J by 0 bases, leaving 7 bases between them. Per the germline V gene, CDR1 is GEAIGNYY and CDR2 is EKD. The CDR3 is 14 amino acids. The CDR3 region is CACDTVLNTDKLIF. CDR3 in DNA: TGTGCCTGTGACACCGTCTTAAACACCGATAAACTCATCTTT.

This clone was picked up a small number of times. A read error likely explains why the TCRdb protein, taken from a much larger clone, differs from this DNA's translation at residue 4; the protein shown is translated from the DNA. Here the CDR3 DNA reads TGTGCCTGTGGCACATTACTGGGGGATCACCTCACCGATAAACTCATCTTT. It specifies CACGTLLGDHLTDKLIF. The J gene is TRDJ1, the V gene TRDV2; 10 nucleotides agree with TRDD3. The junction had 12 bases not matched to a gene; V was cut back by 5 bases and J by 1 base. This CDR3 region has 17 residues. Per the germline V gene, CDR1 is GEAIGNYY and CDR2 is EKD.

This clone was counted between two and nine times. TCRdb's listed protein matches a much larger clone and diverges from this DNA's translation at residue 9, likely through a read error; the protein shown comes from the DNA. CDR3 amino acids: CACDTLLSVTDKLIF. The CDR3 DNA sequence: TGTGCCTGTGACACCCTACTAAGTGTCACCGATAAACTCATCTTT. The chain uses TRDV2 and TRDJ1, with D hard to call. V lost 0 bases, J lost 1 base, and 11 bases lay in between. The CDR3 loop spans 15 amino acids. Germline loops: CDR1 GEAIGNYY, CDR2 EKD.

Comments on this clone: This DNA's translation and the protein TCRdb lists, from a much larger clone, do not match at residue 16, likely due to a read error; the protein shown is translated from the DNA. The chain uses TRDV2 and TRDJ1, with 9 bases that match TRDD3. The CDR3 totals 20 residues. Looked up from germline, CDR1 is GEAIGNYY and CDR2 is EKD. The CDR3 DNA follows: TGTGCCTGTGACGGGCTGCTGGGGGATGCCGTTACGACTCACACCAATAAACTCATCTTT. Translation gives CACDGLLGDAVTTHTNKLIF.

The gene calls are TRDV1 and TRDJ2, with 9 nucleotides matching TRDD3. CDR1 is TSWWSYY and CDR2 is QGS in the germline V gene. The CDR3 spans 17 residues. Trimming at V came to 1 base and at J to 6 bases, leaving 9 bases not matched to a gene. The CDR3 protein is CALGEPFYGDTSAQLFF. The CDR3, as DNA: TGTGCTCTTGGGGAACCATTCTACGGGGATACGTCAGCACAACTCTTCTTT.

The rearrangement uses TRDV2 and TRDJ1, with 9 bases matching TRDD3. V dropped 3 bases and J dropped 1; count of bases not matched to a gene: 8. CDR1 GEAIGNYY and CDR2 EKD come from the germline V gene. CDR3 length: 16 residues. The CDR3 DNA follows: TGTGCCTGTGACGTACTGGGGGAACCTACCACCGATAAACTCATCTTT. Its protein is CACDVLGEPTTDKLIF.

This clone is categorized as medium-sized. A far larger clone is a single base away, which makes a read error likely. The chain combines TRDV2 with TRDJ3, with 8 nucleotides matching TRDD3. The CDR3 loop spans 23 amino acids. Per germline, CDR1 GEAIGNYY and CDR2 EKD. Trimming cost V 1 base and J 2 bases; bases outside gene matches: 21. The chain's CDR3 is CACDTIPVLGGLPDPWDTRQMFF. As DNA, the CDR3 is TGTGCCTGTGACACGATACCCGTACTGGGGGGTCTACCAGACCCCTGGGACACCCGACAGATGTTTTTC.

This clone is medium-sized by share. The gene calls are TRDV1 and TRDJ1; 12 bases are a match to TRDD3. Germline-derived CDR1 and CDR2 are TSWWSYY and QGS. The V and J ends lost 5 bases and 0 bases, in that order; junction bases with no gene match: 22. The CDR3 has 22 residues. The CDR3 DNA sequence: TGTGCTCTTGGGCCCATCACCTCCTACTGGGGGATACTCTGGGGGTACACCGATAAACTCATCTTT. This translates into CALGPITSYWGILWGYTDKLIF.

As to this clone: This DNA's translation and the protein TCRdb lists, from a much larger clone, do not match at residue 3, likely due to a read error; the protein shown is translated from the DNA. The V and J genes are TRDV2 and TRDJ1, with 13 positions matching TRDD3. The germline V gene has CDR1 GEAIGNYY and CDR2 EKD. This CDR3 is built from 22 residues. The CDR3 region has the DNA TGTGCCCGTGACTCGATCCTTCCCGCGGGACTGGGGGATACGCGGTACACCGATAAACTCATCTTT. It is translated as CARDSILPAGLGDTRYTDKLIF.

This clone ranks as large. This chain links TRDV2 with TRDJ1; TRDD3 agrees at 11 bases. Germline V gene data show CDR1 as GEAIGNYY and CDR2 as EKD. This CDR3 has 18 residues. J gave up 3 bases and V 0 bases, and 11 bases lay outside the gene matches. The CDR3 region is CACDTIMVGDTPSDKLIF. As DNA, the CDR3 is TGTGCCTGTGACACCATTATGGTGGGGGATACGCCGTCCGATAAACTCATCTTT.

This clone showed up just a few times. The TCRdb protein comes from a much larger clone and disagrees with this DNA's translation at residues 12 and 13, likely due to a read error; the protein given here is derived from the DNA. The genes are TRDV2 and TRDJ1; 8 bases are shared with TRDD3. Trimming cost V 0 bases and J 2 bases; bases outside gene matches: 13. Germline CDR1 reads GEAIGNYY; CDR2 reads EKD. The CDR3 totals 18 residues. CDR3 loop: CACDTVSGSGGFTDKLIF. The CDR3 DNA reads as TGTGCCTGTGACACCGTCTCGGGAAGTGGGGGATTTACCGATAAACTCATCTTT.

Judged by abundance, this clone is medium-sized (0.01 to 0.1%). Other DNA sequences in the sample encode the same CDR3. V gene TRDV2 combines with J gene TRDJ3; a weak D match, TRDD3 (5 bases). The germline CDR1 and CDR2 sequences are GEAIGNYY and EKD. This CDR3 comprises 17 residues. Trimming pared 3 bases from V and 3 bases from J, leaving 14 bases between. CDR3: CACDPIRGSWDTRQMFF. CDR3 in DNA: TGTGCCTGTGACCCAATTCGGGGAAGCTGGGACACCCGACAGATGTTTTTC.

This clone occurred a few times. This sequence joins TRDV2 and TRDJ1, with TRDD3 matching over 10 bases. CDR1 GEAIGNYY and CDR2 EKD come from the germline V gene. J gave up 0 bases and V 3 bases, and 9 bases lay outside the gene matches. The CDR3 consists of 17 residues. CDR3 amino acids: CACDLLGDSTHTDKLIF. As DNA, the CDR3 is TGTGCCTGTGACTTACTGGGGGATTCAACCCACACCGATAAACTCATCTTT.